Below are 4 T cell receptor beta chains sequenced from a single sample in a study of shared clonotypes between healthy human individuals. Some clones are missing from TCRdb's copy, which holds only in-frame ones; the method was immunoSEQ multiplex PCR. The sample lists 2 million to 2.5 million clones; around 93% were seen once. Sequences were obtained from naive CD4+ T cells from PBMCs. Subset meaning: CD45RA+ positively selected. These receptors were obtained from a man between 18 and 35 years old in good health. Some clones in this sample may be carry-over from other donors' samples.

V gene TRBV6-5 combines with J gene TRBJ1-4; TRBD1 matches at 10 bases. The length of the CDR3 is 15 residues. The germline CDR1 and CDR2 sequences are MNHEY and SVGAGI. J gave up 5 bases and V 7 bases, and 7 bases lay outside the gene matches. The CDR3 here is CASNVRQGANEKLFF. As DNA, the CDR3 is TGTGCCAGCAACGTCCGACAGGGGGCGAATGAAAAACTGTTTTTT.

A single count supports this clone. The rearrangement uses TRBV2 and TRBJ2-4, with 11 bases matching TRBD2. Trimming took 5 bases from V and 1 from J; bases not matched to a gene: 7. The CDR3 runs 17 residues. Germline V gene data show CDR1 as SNHLY and CDR2 as FYNNEI. The CDR3 is CASSWTSGFAAKNIQYF. The CDR3 coding sequence is TGTGCCAGCAGTTGGACTAGCGGGTTTGCGGCCAAAAACATTCAGTACTTC. Together with reference TRBV2 and TRBJ2-4, the CDR3 gives the full variable domain: EPEVTQTPSHQVTQMGQEVILRCVPISNHLYFYWYRQILGQKVEFLVSFYNNEISEKSEIFDDQFSVERPDGSNFTLKIRSTKLEDSAMYFCASSWTSGFAAKNIQYFGAGTRLSVL.

This clone was counted once. The genes are TRBV13 and TRBJ2-2; TRBD1 matches 8 bases. CDR3 length: 15 amino acids. Germline V gene data show CDR1 as PRHDT and CDR2 as FYEKMQ (reference sequence). After removal of 0 bases from V and 4 bases from J, the junction contained 1 base not matched to a gene. The CDR3 DNA reads as TGTGCCAGCAGCTTAGGGGACAGGGCCACCGGGGAGCTGTTTTTT. This encodes CASSLGDRATGELFF.

The genes are TRBV14 and TRBJ2-2; unclear D gene. Germline V gene data show CDR1 as SGHDN and CDR2 as FVKESK. The CDR3 loop spans 15 amino acids. V gave up 0 bases and J gave up 0 bases, with 5 bases separating them. CDR3 bases: TGTGCCAGCAGCCAAGACGGTACGAACACCGGGGAGCTGTTTTTT. Protein: CASSQDGTNTGELFF.